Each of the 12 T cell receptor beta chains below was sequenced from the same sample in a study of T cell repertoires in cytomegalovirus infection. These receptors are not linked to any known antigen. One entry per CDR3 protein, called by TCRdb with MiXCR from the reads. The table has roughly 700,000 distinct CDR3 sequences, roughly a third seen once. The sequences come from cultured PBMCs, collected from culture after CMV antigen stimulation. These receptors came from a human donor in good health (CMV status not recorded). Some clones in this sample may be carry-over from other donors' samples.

Here the CDR3 reads CASSQLVNTEAFF. As DNA, the CDR3 is TGTGCCAGCAGTCAACTCGTGAACACTGAAGCTTTCTTT. J is TRBJ1-1 and V is TRBV7-9; D ambiguous. Trimming shortened V by 6 bases and J by 0 bases, and 8 bases separated the two germline ends. This CDR3 region has 13 residues. Germline V gene data show CDR1 as SEHNR and CDR2 as FQNEAQ (reference sequence).

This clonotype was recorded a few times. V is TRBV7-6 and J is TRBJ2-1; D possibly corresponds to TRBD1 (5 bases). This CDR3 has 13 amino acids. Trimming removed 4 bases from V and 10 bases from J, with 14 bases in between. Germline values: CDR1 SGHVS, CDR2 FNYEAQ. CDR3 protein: CASSSIAGKEQFF. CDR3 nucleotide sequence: TGTGCCAGCAGCTCCATTGCAGGGAAGGAGCAGTTCTTC.

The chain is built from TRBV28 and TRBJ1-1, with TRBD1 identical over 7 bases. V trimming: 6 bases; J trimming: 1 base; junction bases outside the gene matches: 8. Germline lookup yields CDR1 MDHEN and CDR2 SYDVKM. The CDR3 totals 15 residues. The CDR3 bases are TGTGCCAGCAGCACCTGGGGGACAGCGAACACTGAAGCTTTCTTT. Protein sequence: CASSTWGTANTEAFF.

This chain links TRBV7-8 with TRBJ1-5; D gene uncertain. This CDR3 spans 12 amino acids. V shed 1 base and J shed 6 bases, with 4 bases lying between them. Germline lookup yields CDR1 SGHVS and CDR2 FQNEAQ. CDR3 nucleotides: TGTGCCAGCAGCTTAGTTACTCAGCCCCAGCATTTT. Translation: CASSLVTQPQHF.

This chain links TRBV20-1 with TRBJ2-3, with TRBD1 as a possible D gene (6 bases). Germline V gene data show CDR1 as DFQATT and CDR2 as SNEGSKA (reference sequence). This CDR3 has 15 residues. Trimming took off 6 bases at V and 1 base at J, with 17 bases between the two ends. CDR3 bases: TGCAGTGCCACGGACAGTTCAATGGGCACAGATACGCAGTATTTT. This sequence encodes CSATDSSMGTDTQYF.

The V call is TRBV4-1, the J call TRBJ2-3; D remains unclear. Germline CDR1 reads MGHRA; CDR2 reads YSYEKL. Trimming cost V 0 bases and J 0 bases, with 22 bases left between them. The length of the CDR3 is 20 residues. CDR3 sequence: CASSQDLTAKGLTSTDTQYF. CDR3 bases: TGCGCCAGCAGCCAAGATCTTACCGCCAAAGGGTTAACTAGCACAGATACGCAGTATTTT.

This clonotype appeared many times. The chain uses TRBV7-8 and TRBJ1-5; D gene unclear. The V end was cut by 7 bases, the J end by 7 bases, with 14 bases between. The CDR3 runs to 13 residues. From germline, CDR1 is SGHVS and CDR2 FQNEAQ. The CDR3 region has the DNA TGTGCCAGCACCAACAGCTATCAACAGCCCCAGCATTTT. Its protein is CASTNSYQQPQHF.

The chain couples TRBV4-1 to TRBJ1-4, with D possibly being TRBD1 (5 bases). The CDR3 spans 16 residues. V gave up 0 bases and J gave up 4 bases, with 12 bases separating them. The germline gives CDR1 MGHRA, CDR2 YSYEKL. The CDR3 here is CASSQDKGRINEKLFF. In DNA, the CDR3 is TGCGCCAGCAGCCAAGATAAGGGGCGGATTAATGAAAAACTGTTTTTT.

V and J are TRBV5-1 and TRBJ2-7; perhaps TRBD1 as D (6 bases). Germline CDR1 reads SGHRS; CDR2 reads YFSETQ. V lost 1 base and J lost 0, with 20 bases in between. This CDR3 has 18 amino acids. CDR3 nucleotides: TGCGCCAGCAGCTTGTTTCCCCTGGACAGTGCGAGCTCCTACGAGCAGTACTTC. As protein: CASSLFPLDSASSYEQYF.

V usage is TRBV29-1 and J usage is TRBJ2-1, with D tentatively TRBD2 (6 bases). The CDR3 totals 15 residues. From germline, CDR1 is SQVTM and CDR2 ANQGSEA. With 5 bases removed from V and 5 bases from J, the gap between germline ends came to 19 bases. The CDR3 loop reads CSVRRYGTPNNEQFF. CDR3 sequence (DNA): TGCAGCGTTAGAAGGTATGGGACTCCAAACAATGAGCAGTTCTTC.

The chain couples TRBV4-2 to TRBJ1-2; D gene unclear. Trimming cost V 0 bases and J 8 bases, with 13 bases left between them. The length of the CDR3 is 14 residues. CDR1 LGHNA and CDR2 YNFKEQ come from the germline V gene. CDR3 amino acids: CASSQDMTIGGYTF. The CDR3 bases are TGTGCCAGCAGCCAAGATATGACCATTGGAGGCTACACCTTC.

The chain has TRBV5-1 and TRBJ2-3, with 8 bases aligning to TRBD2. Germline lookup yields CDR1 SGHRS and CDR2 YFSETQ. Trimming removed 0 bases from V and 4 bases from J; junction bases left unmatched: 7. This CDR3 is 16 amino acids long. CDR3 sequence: CASSLASGGMADTQYF. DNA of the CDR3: TGCGCCAGCAGCTTGGCCTCGGGGGGGATGGCAGATACGCAGTATTTT.